This TCR beta chain was identified in a study of T cell responses to AZD1222 COVID-19 vaccine (dated by TCRdb to about 2021). General notes on the study: AZD1222 recipients whose second dose came at about 4 weeks and those whose second dose came at about 12 weeks were combined into one group, since spike-specific TCR depth and breadth did not differ between the two schedules. Trial participants were enrolled into age subgroups of 18-55, 56-69 and 70-plus years, which contained about 150, 27 and 61 TCR-sequenced participants, respectively. A total of 230 to 250 trial participants underwent TCR sequencing, of whom some 210 received two doses of AZD1222 and about 26 received two doses of the MenACWY control vaccine.

Study-level results and caveats: CD4 TCRs associated with the vaccine covered the entire spike protein, and the dominant responses were in regions 160-218 and 743-854. Participants were mostly white British and included more females than males, and it was suggested by the authors that clonal diversity may have been underestimated. The 56-69-year group was small, and its depth increase did not reach significance, likely because of low power. Conclusions about previously exposed vaccinees are limited, since just six AZD1222 recipients were seropositive for SARS-CoV-2 at baseline. Epitopes outside the regions mutated in the B.1.351 and B.1.1.7 variants were reportedly recognized by nearly half of the unique spike-specific TCRs. Because no day 14 peak-response samples were available, repertoires were characterized only after the peak T cell response. A significant rise in spike-specific TCR breadth and depth was observed after two AZD1222 doses relative to day 0 and relative to MenACWY recipients.

The CDR3 starts with the cysteine, ends with the phenylalanine, and has 13 residues. The sequence is cut down to CDR3 DNA, 39 bases in frame from base 1. CDR1 LNHDA and CDR2 SQIVND are derived from the germline V gene (reference sequence). V is cut back by 9 bases and J by 6 bases, with 9 bases in the junction unmatched. The CDR3 regions of human TCRbeta chains were analyzed by immunosequencing. Concerning the study's data processing: Repertoire TCRs were checked for matches against a reference library of SARS-CoV-2-specific TCRs that had been generated using the MIRA antigen-specificity platform. Breadth was defined as the fraction of unique TCRs that were SARS-CoV-2-associated. Depth was defined as the fraction of total T cells that were SARS-CoV-2-associated. Each spike-specific TCR was assigned to its reactive spike region and to a CD4 or CD8 class using the MIRA data. Log10-transformed breadth and depth values were compared by one-way ANOVA with Sidak's multiple comparisons tests. In its TCRdb copy, this immuneACCESS table keeps in-frame sequences only and misses some clones. Where compared with another copy, unresolved V genes explain less than half of these, and the others have no known cause. V, J and clone size are taken as reported in that table, and D and trimming were inferred from the DNA itself. The sample records over 150,000 clones, 90% of which are singletons. Approximately 3% of the sample rests with the top ten.

The intended sense of this specimen's time point label: baseline before first vaccination. Vaccinee samples came from UK trials COV001 and COV002, including a single-blind randomized controlled phase 2/3 trial of AZD1222 (ChAdOx1 nCoV-19) in healthy adults. For TCRbeta chain sequencing, PBMC samples were collected from trial participants at day 0 and at day 28 after the second dose. Concerning this clone itself: Its antigen remains unidentified. No much larger clone exists at a distance of one base, and base qualities are not known.

This TCR was sampled from an adult in good health. The chain is made from TRBV19 and TRBJ2-7, with 9 bases in between that match TRBD1. This specimen consisted of peripheral blood, obtained on day 0 of AZD1222 vaccination. The sequence in DNA is TGTGCCAGCGGGGCACAGGGGGCGGTCGAGCAGTACTTC. Translation gives CASGAQGAVEQYF.